The 28 T cell receptor beta chains in this list originate from one sample, sequenced in a study of blood T cell repertoires in COVID-19. Clones were sequenced by immunoSEQ multiplex PCR, and TCRdb holds only the in-frame ones, with some missing. Altogether roughly 70,000 clones are present, 82% being singletons, with the ten largest covering around 4%. The sample was peripheral blood. The receptor source for this set is a woman aged 60 to 75 with acute or convalescent COVID-19.

This chain links TRBV28 with TRBJ2-5; TRBD2 matches 8 bases. The CDR3 extends over 15 amino acids. V dropped 6 bases and J dropped 4; count of bases not matched to a gene: 10. Germline lookup yields CDR1 MDHEN and CDR2 SYDVKM. The CDR3, as DNA: TGTGCCAGCAGCACCCCCACTAGCGGACTAGAGACCCAGTACTTC. Protein: CASSTPTSGLETQYF.

This clone was observed a few times. The V call is TRBV27, the J call TRBJ1-2; TRBD1 is a possible D gene (5 bases). Germline V lookup: CDR1 MNHEY, CDR2 SMNVEV (reference sequence). The CDR3 runs to 13 residues. Between the trimmed V and J ends, which lost 3 bases and 7 bases, there was a span of 12 bases. The CDR3 loop is CASSFQGLRGYTF. CDR3 DNA sequence: TGTGCCAGCAGTTTCCAGGGACTCCGTGGCTACACCTTC.

The chain uses TRBV30 and TRBJ1-1, with 7 bases matching TRBD1. This CDR3 is 14 amino acids long. Trimming removed 5 bases from V and 3 bases from J; junction bases left unmatched: 9. Germline V gene sequence: CDR1 GTSNPN, CDR2 SVGIG (reference sequence). This CDR3 reads CAWGWDRSYTEAFF. In nucleotides, the CDR3 is TGTGCCTGGGGGTGGGACAGATCCTACACTGAAGCTTTCTTT.

The rearrangement joins TRBV30 to TRBJ2-5, with TRBD2 identical over 7 bases. The junction had 10 bases not matched to a gene; V was cut back by 2 bases and J by 4 bases. Germline-derived CDR1 and CDR2 are GTSNPN and SVGIG (reference sequence). The CDR3 runs to 15 residues. CDR3 loop: CAWSTWTRGLETQYF. DNA for the CDR3: TGTGCCTGGAGTACCTGGACTAGAGGGTTAGAGACCCAGTACTTC.

The rearrangement uses TRBV5-1 and TRBJ1-1; D not resolved. This CDR3 has 14 residues. Trimming removed 1 base from V and 5 bases from J, with 12 bases in between. The germline V gene has CDR1 SGHRS and CDR2 YFSETQ. CDR3: CASSLHGERTEAFF. The CDR3 nucleotides are TGCGCCAGCAGCTTGCACGGGGAAAGGACTGAAGCTTTCTTT. Filled out from reference TRBV5-1 and TRBJ1-1, the complete variable domain reads KAGVTQTPRYLIKTRGQQVTLSCSPISGHRSVSWYQQTPGQGLQFLFEYFSETQRNKGNFPGRFSGRQFSNSRSEMNVSTLELGDSALYLCASSLHGERTEAFFGQGTRLTVV.

This clone appeared once. This rearrangement joins TRBV5-6 to TRBJ1-2; D is undetermined. Trimming removed 1 base from V and 4 bases from J, with 8 bases in between. The germline V gene encodes CDR1 SGHDT and CDR2 YYEEEE. The CDR3 extends over 13 amino acids. The CDR3 region has the DNA TGTGCCAGCAGCTTGCGGAGCGGCTATGGCTACACCTTC. This gives the protein CASSLRSGYGYTF.

This clone appeared once. The rearrangement links TRBV3-1 (or the pseudogene TRBV3-2) to TRBJ1-5; maybe TRBD1 (5 bases). Germline V gene data show CDR1 as LGHDT and CDR2 as YNNKEL (reference sequence). The CDR3 loop spans 14 amino acids. The germline V and J ends were trimmed by 0 bases and 4 bases, with 7 bases remaining between them. CDR3 amino acids: CASSQDRQNQPQHF. CDR3 nucleotides: TGTGCCAGCAGCCAAGATAGACAGAATCAGCCCCAGCATTTT.

The V and J genes are TRBV5-6 and TRBJ2-5, with 10 bases matching TRBD1. CDR3 length: 15 amino acids. V trimming: 4 bases; J trimming: 5 bases; junction bases outside the gene matches: 8. Germline CDR1 SGHDT, CDR2 YYEEEE. For the CDR3, the DNA is TGTGCCAGCAGCGCGACAGGGGGCGCATTCGAGACCCAGTACTTC. Translated, it gives CASSATGGAFETQYF.

The V gene is TRBV19, the J gene TRBJ2-4; 7 bases align to TRBD2. V lost 5 bases, J lost 15 bases, and 13 bases stayed unmatched. The CDR3 consists of 13 residues. CDR1 and CDR2 (germline): LNHDA, SQIVND (reference sequence). CDR3 loop: CASSSSQTSPAYF. Here the CDR3 DNA reads TGTGCCAGTAGTTCCTCACAGACTAGCCCGGCGTACTTC.

The rearrangement joins TRBV6-5 to TRBJ1-4, with 7 bases that match TRBD1. The CDR3 is 15 amino acids. Germline V gene sequence: CDR1 MNHEY, CDR2 SVGAGI. V was pared by 9 bases and J by 4 bases, with 11 bases of the junction left unmatched. The CDR3 coding sequence is TGTGCCAGGGGAAGGGGACAGACCTTTAATGAAAAACTGTTTTTT. This codes for CARGRGQTFNEKLFF.

This rearrangement joins TRBV9 to TRBJ1-4, with D hard to call. The germline gives CDR1 SGDLS, CDR2 YYNGEE. The length of the CDR3 is 11 residues. V was cut by 4 bases and J by 8 bases, with 6 bases left in between. The DNA for the CDR3 is TGTGCCAGCAGCTCCGGGGAAAAACTGTTTTTT. This translates into CASSSGEKLFF.

The genes are TRBV4-1 and TRBJ2-2; perhaps TRBD1 as D (6 bases). From germline, CDR1 is MGHRA and CDR2 YSYEKL. The CDR3 contains 16 residues. Trimming left V 6 bases short and J 2 bases short, with 16 bases between. The DNA for the CDR3 is TGCGCCAGCAGACCGACCGGGACACCTAACACCGGGGAGCTGTTTTTT. It encodes CASRPTGTPNTGELFF.

The chain recombines TRBV19 with TRBJ2-5; D uncertain. Trimming pared 2 bases from V and 4 bases from J, leaving 8 bases between. This CDR3 spans 13 amino acids. The germline V gene encodes CDR1 LNHDA and CDR2 SQIVND (reference sequence). CDR3 amino acids: CASSIQRGETQYF. CDR3 DNA: TGTGCCAGTAGTATACAACGAGGAGAGACCCAGTACTTC.

The chain carries TRBV7-6 and TRBJ1-1; D possibly corresponds to TRBD1 (6 bases). Between the trimmed V and J ends, which lost 7 bases and 2 bases, there was a span of 20 bases. The CDR3 is 16 residues long. The germline gives CDR1 SGHVS, CDR2 FNYEAQ. The CDR3 here is CASTESADRRNTEAFF. In DNA form, the CDR3 reads TGTGCCAGCACCGAGTCTGCGGACAGACGAAACACTGAAGCTTTCTTT.

The J gene is TRBJ2-1, the V gene TRBV2, with D possibly being TRBD1 (5 bases). Trimming removed 7 bases at V and 7 bases at J, with 14 bases between. The CDR3 totals 13 residues. From germline, CDR1 is SNHLY and CDR2 FYNNEI. In DNA, the CDR3 is TGTGCCAGCAAAGTTAAACAGGAAAATGAGCAGTTCTTC. This codes for CASKVKQENEQFF.

The chain uses TRBV18 and TRBJ1-1; 7 positions agree with TRBD1. Germline CDR1 reads KGHSH; CDR2 reads LQKENI. The CDR3 totals 14 residues. V trimming: 6 bases; J trimming: 5 bases; junction bases outside the gene matches: 9. CDR3 region: CASSEQGLGTEAFF. The CDR3 DNA follows: TGTGCCAGCTCTGAACAGGGGTTGGGTACTGAAGCTTTCTTT.

This clone has only one observation. Mismatch with germline at one junction end may stem from a read error. V and J are TRBV7-3 and TRBJ2-1; 9 bases agree with TRBD1. This CDR3 comprises 15 residues. Germline-derived CDR1 and CDR2 are SGHTA and FQGTGA. The CDR3 sequence is CASTLTGGPHNEQFF. DNA of the CDR3: TGTGCCAGCACCTTAACAGGGGGCCCGCACAATGAGCAGTTCTTC.

The chain recombines TRBV18 with TRBJ1-1; possible D gene TRBD1, 6 bases. The CDR3 spans 13 residues. Germline assignment: CDR1 KGHSH and CDR2 LQKENI. V lost 5 bases and J 1 base, leaving 8 bases between the germline ends. The CDR3 nucleotides read TGTGCCAGCTCATCGGACAGGAACACTGAAGCTTTCTTT. Protein sequence: CASSSDRNTEAFF.

CDR3 amino acids: CASSKTDRGQFSGYTF. The CDR3, as DNA: TGTGCCAGTAGTAAGACGGACAGGGGGCAATTTAGTGGCTACACCTTC. The chain links TRBV19 to TRBJ1-2; TRBD1 matches at 11 bases. Trimming at V came to 4 bases and at J to 7 bases, leaving 11 bases not matched to a gene. The CDR3 covers 16 residues. Germline CDR1 reads LNHDA; CDR2 reads SQIVND (reference sequence). Looking up the rest from reference TRBV19 and TRBJ1-2 gives the full variable domain: DGGITQSPKYLFRKEGQNVTLSCEQNLNHDAMYWYRQDPGQGLRLIYYSQIVNDFQKGDIAEGYSVSREKKESFPLTVTSAQKNPTAFYLCASSKTDRGQFSGYTFGSGTRLTVV.

The rearrangement joins TRBV3-1 (or the pseudogene TRBV3-2) to TRBJ1-2; D is undetermined. V lost 1 base, J lost 0 bases, and 12 bases lay in between. Germline-derived CDR1 and CDR2 are LGHDT and YNNKEL (reference sequence). The CDR3 extends over 16 amino acids. The CDR3 DNA is TGTGCCAGCAGCCAAGGGAGGAGGGTAGCTAACTATGGCTACACCTTC. It specifies CASSQGRRVANYGYTF.

The chain recombines TRBV19 with TRBJ2-6; 9 bases are a match to TRBD1. V lost 7 bases to trimming and J lost 2 bases; unmatched junction nucleotides: 24. The CDR3 consists of 22 residues. Germline V gene sequence: CDR1 LNHDA, CDR2 SQIVND (reference sequence). The CDR3 sequence: CASTGWLSGQGSVGTGANVLTF. CDR3 coding DNA: TGTGCCAGTACTGGTTGGTTGTCGGGACAGGGATCGGTTGGGACTGGGGCCAACGTCCTGACTTTC.

DNA for the CDR3: TGTGCCACCCGGAGGAGAATCGGCGAGCAGTACTTC. Protein sequence: CATRRRIGEQYF. The V and J genes are TRBV6-5 and TRBJ2-7; maybe TRBD2 (5 bases). This CDR3 has 12 amino acids. The germline V gene encodes CDR1 MNHEY and CDR2 SVGAGI. Trimming removed 10 bases at V and 6 bases at J, with 16 bases between.

This clone was seen a few times. The chain couples TRBV4-1 to TRBJ1-2; D remains unclear. The germline V and J ends were trimmed by 4 bases and 4 bases, with 28 bases remaining between them. The CDR3 contains 19 residues. The germline V gene encodes CDR1 MGHRA and CDR2 YSYEKL. CDR3 coding DNA: TGCGCCAGCAGCCTCGGGGTAATCAGGCAGGCCTCCTGGGCCTATGGCTACACCTTC. Translating it yields CASSLGVIRQASWAYGYTF.

The chain uses TRBV7-9 and TRBJ1-1; D gene uncertain. Trimming shortened V by 6 bases and J by 11 bases, and 22 bases separated the two germline ends. The CDR3 has 14 residues. Germline V gene sequence: CDR1 SEHNR, CDR2 FQNEAQ (reference sequence). The CDR3 region is CASRAISELLRAFF. DNA for the CDR3: TGTGCCAGCAGAGCAATCTCGGAACTACTTAGGGCTTTCTTT.

The chain recombines TRBV28 with TRBJ1-2; 8 bases line up with TRBD1. The V and J ends lost 1 base and 4 bases, in that order; junction bases with no gene match: 5. The CDR3 contains 15 residues. The germline gives CDR1 MDHEN, CDR2 SYDVKM. Here the CDR3 DNA reads TGTGCCAGCAGTTTATACCAGGGGGCGGGCTATGGCTACACCTTC. Translation gives CASSLYQGAGYGYTF.

The chain couples TRBV11-3 to TRBJ1-1, with unresolved D. Trimming took off 2 bases at V and 1 base at J, with 5 bases between the two ends. Germline-derived CDR1 and CDR2 are SGHNT and YENEEA. The CDR3 contains 13 residues. The CDR3 protein is CASSLNRNTEAFF. CDR3 bases: TGTGCCAGCAGCTTAAATCGGAACACTGAAGCTTTCTTT.

The chain is built from TRBV2 and TRBJ1-2; D gene uncertain. Trimming stripped 5 bases from V and 4 bases from J, with 17 bases between. Germline values: CDR1 SNHLY, CDR2 FYNNEI. The CDR3 consists of 15 residues. Written as DNA, the CDR3 is TGTGCCAGCAGTTCCGGGTCAGAGGGTTTCTATGGCTACACCTTC. As protein: CASSSGSEGFYGYTF.

This clone was detected a few times. This rearrangement joins TRBV19 to TRBJ1-5; no clear D. Germline loops: CDR1 LNHDA, CDR2 SQIVND (reference sequence). There are 15 residues in the CDR3. Trimming cost V 4 bases and J 0 bases, with 10 bases left between them. The DNA of the CDR3 is TGTGCCAGTAGTAACGGCGGTTCTAGCAATCAGCCCCAGCATTTT. This encodes CASSNGGSSNQPQHF.